The T cell receptor (beta chain) described here comes from a study of cytomegalovirus exposure and HLA in healthy donors. Study results and caveats: Fewer N-insertions (relative to the 666-donor mean) were reportedly seen in an Asian-associated ancestry cluster in a later analysis.

Note on this clone: Its antigen remains unknown.

In the PCR, 60 Vbeta and 13 Jbeta primers were used. Assay used: immunoSEQ multiplex PCR; TCRdb lists only in-frame clones, some missing. The table shows about 150,000 clones, with roughly 75% occurring only once. The sample taken for sequencing was PBMCs. This receptor was identified in a man younger than 35 in good health and CMV-seropositive.

In nucleotides, the CDR3 is TGTGCCAGCAGCGTAGGAATACGTGGGACTGATTACAATGAGCAGTTCTTC. This encodes CASSVGIRGTDYNEQFF. The chain combines TRBV9 with TRBJ2-1, with D possibly TRBD2 on 6 matching bases. Germline lookup yields CDR1 SGDLS and CDR2 YYNGEE. The length of the CDR3 is 17 residues. The ends were cut back, 0 bases at V and 4 bases at J, with 17 bases in the middle.